Sequencing of this T cell receptor beta chain was carried out in a study of cytomegalovirus exposure and HLA in healthy donors. Findings and caveats of the study: Later, an analysis found that common viral pathogens appeared to be linked with several of the most significant clusters. The likely explanation for a cluster of highly shared sequence variants was sequencing artifact. The study reported that TCR beta sequences accurately predicted HLA-A and HLA-B alleles in most subjects.

With 60 Vbeta and 13 Jbeta primers, the PCR was carried out. The data were produced by immunoSEQ multiplex PCR, yet TCRdb's version contains in-frame clones alone and is incomplete. Among around 99,000 clones listed, around 81% were seen once. Comment on this clone: What it binds is not known.

Per the germline V gene, CDR1 is MGHRA and CDR2 is YSYEKL. V was cut by 0 bases and J by 1 base, with 15 bases left in between. The CDR3 sequence is 17 residues long. The rearrangement uses TRBV4-1 and TRBJ1-1; D might be TRBD1 (6 bases). Source material: PBMCs. The receptor was isolated from a woman aged 25 to 39 in good health and CMV-seronegative. The CDR3 spells CASSQEGGGRTNTEAFF. In DNA, the CDR3 is TGCGCCAGCAGCCAAGAGGGAGGGGGACGGACGAACACTGAAGCTTTCTTT.